A selection of T cell receptor beta chains follows, all from one sample in a study of blood T cell repertoires in COVID-19. TCRdb's table, derived via immunoSEQ multiplex PCR, lists solely in-frame clones and lacks some. The data show approximately 150,000 clones, with 65% to 85% seen just once and approximately 5.3% held by the top ten. Sequenced sample: PBMCs or T cells enriched from blood (not recorded which). All receptors derive from a man between 65 and 80 years old who had been exposed to COVID-19. CDR3s include the opening cysteine and the closing phenylalanine or tryptophan. The D gene is left open where the match is weak.

d_call | j_call | v_call | cdr3_aa
TRBD1 | TRBJ1-5 | TRBV3-1/TRBV3-2 | CASSQDRGQGIGPQHF
. | TRBJ2-3 | TRBV7-2 | CASSPSYTQYF
. | TRBJ1-4 | TRBV9 | CASSVGGRQPDEKLFF
. | TRBJ1-3 | TRBV19 | CASSIGGAGNTIYF
TRBD1 | TRBJ1-1 | TRBV7-2 | CASSSPWTGNEAFF
TRBD2 | TRBJ2-2 | TRBV3-1/TRBV3-2 | CASSLPGLAGGTGELFF
TRBD1 | TRBJ1-5 | TRBV7-8 | CASSFGTGGRQPQHF
. | TRBJ1-6 | TRBV19 | CASSMGGRINSPLHF
. | TRBJ1-1 | TRBV6-6 | CASSPSGRPLNTEAFF
TRBD2 | TRBJ2-1 | TRBV6-6 | CASTEGLAGNNEQFF